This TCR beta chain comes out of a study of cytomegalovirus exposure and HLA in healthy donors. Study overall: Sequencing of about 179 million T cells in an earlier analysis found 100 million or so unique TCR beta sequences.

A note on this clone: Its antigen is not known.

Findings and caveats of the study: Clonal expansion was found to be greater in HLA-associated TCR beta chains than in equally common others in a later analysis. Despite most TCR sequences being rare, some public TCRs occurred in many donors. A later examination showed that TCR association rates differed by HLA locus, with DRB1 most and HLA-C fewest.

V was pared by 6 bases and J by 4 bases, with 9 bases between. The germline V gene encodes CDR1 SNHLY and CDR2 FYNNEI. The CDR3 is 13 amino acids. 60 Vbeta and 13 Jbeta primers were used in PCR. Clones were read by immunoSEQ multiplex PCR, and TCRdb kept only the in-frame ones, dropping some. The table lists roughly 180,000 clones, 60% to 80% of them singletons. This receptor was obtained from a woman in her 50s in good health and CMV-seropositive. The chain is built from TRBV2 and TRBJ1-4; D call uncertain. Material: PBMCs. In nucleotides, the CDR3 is TGTGCCAGCAGGAGGGATTTTAATGAAAAACTGTTTTTT. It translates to CASRRDFNEKLFF.